Below, 2 T cell receptor beta chains from the same sample are listed, as sequenced in a study of T cell responses to AZD1222 COVID-19 vaccine. The assay was immunoSEQ multiplex PCR, and TCRdb's table has in-frame clones only and misses some. There are fewer than 90,000 clones in the sample; about nine tenths occur only once, and 24% lies in the top ten. The sample in question was peripheral blood, obtained on day 0 of AZD1222 vaccination. The receptors were gathered from an adult in good health.

V and J are TRBV11-3 and TRBJ1-1, with a weak D call TRBD1 (5 bases). Germline V gene lookup returns CDR1 SGHNT and CDR2 YENEEA. V lost 5 bases to trimming and J lost 0 bases, with 7 bases between them. CDR3 length equals 13 residues. CDR3 nucleotides: TGTGCCAGCAGCCCACAGGTGAACACTGAAGCTTTCTTT. It codes for CASSPQVNTEAFF.

The chain employs TRBV19 and TRBJ2-1; no firm D call. The CDR3 spans 12 residues. V was trimmed by 5 bases and J by 6 bases, leaving 8 bases between them. Germline assignment: CDR1 LNHDA and CDR2 SQIVND (reference sequence). The CDR3 loop reads CASSQVRNEQFF. CDR3 in DNA: TGTGCCAGTAGTCAGGTCCGCAATGAGCAGTTCTTC.